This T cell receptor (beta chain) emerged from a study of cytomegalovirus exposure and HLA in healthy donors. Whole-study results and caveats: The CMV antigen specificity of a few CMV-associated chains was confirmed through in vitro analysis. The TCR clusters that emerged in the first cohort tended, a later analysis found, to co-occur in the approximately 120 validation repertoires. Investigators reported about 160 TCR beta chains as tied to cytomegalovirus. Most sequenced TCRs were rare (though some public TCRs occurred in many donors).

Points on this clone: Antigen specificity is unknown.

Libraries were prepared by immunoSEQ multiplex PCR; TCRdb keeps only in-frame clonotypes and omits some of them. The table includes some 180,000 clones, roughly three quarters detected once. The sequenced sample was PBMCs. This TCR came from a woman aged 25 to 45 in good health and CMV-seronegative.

Here the CDR3 DNA reads TGTGCCAGCAGTGAAGCGGTCTACGAGGCCCAGTACTTC. Protein sequence: CASSEAVYEAQYF. The chain combines TRBV6-1 with TRBJ2-5, with D unclear. The CDR3 sequence is 13 residues long. V lost 0 bases and J 9 bases, leaving 11 bases between the germline ends. CDR1 is MNHNS, CDR2 SASEGT, per germline.